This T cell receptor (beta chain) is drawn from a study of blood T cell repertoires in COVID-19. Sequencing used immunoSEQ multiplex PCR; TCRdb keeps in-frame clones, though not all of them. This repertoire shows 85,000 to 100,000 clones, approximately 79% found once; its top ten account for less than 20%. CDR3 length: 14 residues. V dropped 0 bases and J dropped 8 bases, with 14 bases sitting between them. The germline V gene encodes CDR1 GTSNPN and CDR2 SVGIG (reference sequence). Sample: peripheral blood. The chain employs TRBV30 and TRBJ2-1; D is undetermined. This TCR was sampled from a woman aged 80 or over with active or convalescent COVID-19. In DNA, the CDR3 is TGTGCCTGGAGTGTGCCAATCATTGGCTATGAGCAGTTCTTC. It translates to CAWSVPIIGYEQFF.